This T cell receptor (beta chain) was documented in a study of Graves' ophthalmopathy and Graves' hyperthyroidism. This clonotype was picked up many times. What it binds is not known. RNA transcripts were the source from which TCR beta CDR3 regions were amplified. Investigators did first-round RT-PCR with HTBI primers, then second-round multiplex PCR. TCRdb recomputed calls from the multiplex PCR reads with MiXCR, one row per CDR3 protein. The sample lists 300,000 to 400,000 distinct CDR3 sequences, roughly 16% occurring once. The authors isolated PBMCs from around 10 ml of fresh peripheral blood. Study results and limitations: Clonotypes were expanded in thyroid at above 0.001 frequency, and most also appeared in blood.

The CDR3 is 14 amino acids. Germline values: CDR1 SGHTA, CDR2 FQGNSA. Trimming took 5 bases from V and 7 from J, leaving 12 bases between them. Sequenced material: peripheral blood. This TCR was sampled from an adult man with Graves' ophthalmopathy. The chain links TRBV7-2 to TRBJ1-6; D unresolved. CDR3 protein: CASSTGSSNSPLHF. The CDR3 nucleotides are TGTGCCAGCAGCACGGGCAGTTCCAATTCACCCCTCCACTTT.